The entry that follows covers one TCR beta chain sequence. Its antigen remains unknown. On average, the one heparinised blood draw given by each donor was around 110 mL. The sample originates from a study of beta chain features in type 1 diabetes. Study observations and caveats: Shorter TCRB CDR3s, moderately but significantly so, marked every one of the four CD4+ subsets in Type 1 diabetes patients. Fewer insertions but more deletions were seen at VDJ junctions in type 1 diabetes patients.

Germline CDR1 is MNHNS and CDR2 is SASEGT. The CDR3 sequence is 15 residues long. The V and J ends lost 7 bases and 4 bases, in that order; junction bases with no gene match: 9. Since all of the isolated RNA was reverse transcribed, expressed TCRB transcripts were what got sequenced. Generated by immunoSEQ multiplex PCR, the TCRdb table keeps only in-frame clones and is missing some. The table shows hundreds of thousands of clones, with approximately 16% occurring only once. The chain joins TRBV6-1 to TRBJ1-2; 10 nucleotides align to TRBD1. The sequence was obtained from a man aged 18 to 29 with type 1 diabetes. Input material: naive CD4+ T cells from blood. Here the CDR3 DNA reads TGTGCCAGCAATTTAGAGGGACAGGGGCTCTATGGCTACACCTTC. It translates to CASNLEGQGLYGYTF.